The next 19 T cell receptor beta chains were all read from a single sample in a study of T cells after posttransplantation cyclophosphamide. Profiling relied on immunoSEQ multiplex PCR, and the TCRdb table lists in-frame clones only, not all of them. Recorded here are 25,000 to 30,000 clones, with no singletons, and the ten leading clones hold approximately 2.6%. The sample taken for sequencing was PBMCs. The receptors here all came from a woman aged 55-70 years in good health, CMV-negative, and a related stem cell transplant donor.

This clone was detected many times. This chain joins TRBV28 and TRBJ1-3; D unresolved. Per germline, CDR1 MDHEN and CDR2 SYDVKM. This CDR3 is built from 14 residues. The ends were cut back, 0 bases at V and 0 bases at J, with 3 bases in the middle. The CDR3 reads CASSLWYSGNTIYF. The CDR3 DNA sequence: TGTGCCAGCAGTTTATGGTACTCTGGAAACACCATATATTTT.

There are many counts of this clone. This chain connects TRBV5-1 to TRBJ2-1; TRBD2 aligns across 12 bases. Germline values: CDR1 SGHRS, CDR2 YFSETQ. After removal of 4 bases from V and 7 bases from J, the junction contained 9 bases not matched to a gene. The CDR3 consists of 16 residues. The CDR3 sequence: CASSPGRTSGINEQFF. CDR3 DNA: TGCGCCAGCAGCCCCGGCCGGACTAGCGGGATAAATGAGCAGTTCTTC.

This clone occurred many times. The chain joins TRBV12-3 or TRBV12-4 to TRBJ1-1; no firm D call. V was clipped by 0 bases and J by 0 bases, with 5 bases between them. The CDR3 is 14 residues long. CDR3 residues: CASSLAQMNTEAFF. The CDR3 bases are TGTGCCAGCAGTTTAGCCCAGATGAACACTGAAGCTTTCTTT.

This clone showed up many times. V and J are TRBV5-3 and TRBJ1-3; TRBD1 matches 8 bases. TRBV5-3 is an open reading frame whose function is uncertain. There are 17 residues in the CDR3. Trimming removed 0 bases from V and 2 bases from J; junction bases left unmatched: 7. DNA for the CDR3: TGTGCCAGAAGCTTGGCCCCGACAGGGGAAACTGGAAACACCATATATTTT. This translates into CARSLAPTGETGNTIYF.

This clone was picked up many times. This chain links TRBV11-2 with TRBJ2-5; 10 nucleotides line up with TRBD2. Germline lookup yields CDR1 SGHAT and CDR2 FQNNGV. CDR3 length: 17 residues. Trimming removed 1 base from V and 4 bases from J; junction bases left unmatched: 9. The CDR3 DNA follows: TGTGCCAGCAGCTTAGCGGGAGCGGGGGGGCCTCGAGAGACCCAGTACTTC. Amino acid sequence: CASSLAGAGGPRETQYF.

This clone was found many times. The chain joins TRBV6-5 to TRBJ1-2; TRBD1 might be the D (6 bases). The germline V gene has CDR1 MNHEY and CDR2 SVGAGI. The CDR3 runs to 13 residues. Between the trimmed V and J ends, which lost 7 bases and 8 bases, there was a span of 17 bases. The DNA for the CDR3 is TGTGCCAGCAAAAAATTGGACAGCGAAGGCTACACCTTC. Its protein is CASKKLDSEGYTF.

The CDR3 bases are TGTGCCAGCATGACAGGCTCCTACAATGAGCAGTTCTTC. Amino acid sequence: CASMTGSYNEQFF. The chain joins TRBV28 to TRBJ2-1; weak D call: TRBD1 (6 bases). The length of the CDR3 is 13 residues. CDR1 MDHEN and CDR2 SYDVKM come from the germline V gene. Trimming removed 7 bases at V and 0 bases at J, with 7 bases between.

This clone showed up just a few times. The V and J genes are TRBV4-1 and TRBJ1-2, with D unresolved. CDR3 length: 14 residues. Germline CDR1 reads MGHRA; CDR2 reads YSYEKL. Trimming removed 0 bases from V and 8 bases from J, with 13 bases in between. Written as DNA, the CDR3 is TGCGCCAGCAGCCAAGATATCCGAAACCGGGGCTACACCTTC. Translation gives CASSQDIRNRGYTF.

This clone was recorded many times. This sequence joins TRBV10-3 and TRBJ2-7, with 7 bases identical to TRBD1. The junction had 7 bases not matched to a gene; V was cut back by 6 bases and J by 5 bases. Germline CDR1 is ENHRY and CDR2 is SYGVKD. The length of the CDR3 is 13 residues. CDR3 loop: CAISRQGSDEQYF. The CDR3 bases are TGTGCCATCAGCAGACAGGGATCGGACGAGCAGTACTTC.

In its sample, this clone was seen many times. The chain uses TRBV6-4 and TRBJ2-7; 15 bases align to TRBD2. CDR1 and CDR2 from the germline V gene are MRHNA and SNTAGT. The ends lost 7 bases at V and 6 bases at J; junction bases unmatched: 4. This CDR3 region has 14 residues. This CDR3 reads CASTLGLAGGEQYF. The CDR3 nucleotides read TGTGCCAGCACCTTGGGACTAGCGGGGGGCGAGCAGTACTTC.

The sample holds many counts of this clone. The CDR3 protein is CSVRQGSTEAFF. As DNA, the CDR3 is TGCAGCGTTAGACAGGGAAGTACTGAAGCTTTCTTT. The chain carries TRBV29-1 and TRBJ1-1; 7 bases match TRBD1. This CDR3 has 12 residues. The trim removed 5 bases at V and 5 bases at J, leaving 5 bases unmatched. CDR1 is SQVTM and CDR2 is ANQGSEA in the germline V gene.

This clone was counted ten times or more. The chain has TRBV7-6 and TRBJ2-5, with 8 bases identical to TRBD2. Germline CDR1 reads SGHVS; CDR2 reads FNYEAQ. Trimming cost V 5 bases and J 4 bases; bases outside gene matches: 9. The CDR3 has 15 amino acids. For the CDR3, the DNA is TGTGCCAGCAGCCCGACGGGACTAGATGGAGAGACCCAGTACTTC. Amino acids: CASSPTGLDGETQYF.

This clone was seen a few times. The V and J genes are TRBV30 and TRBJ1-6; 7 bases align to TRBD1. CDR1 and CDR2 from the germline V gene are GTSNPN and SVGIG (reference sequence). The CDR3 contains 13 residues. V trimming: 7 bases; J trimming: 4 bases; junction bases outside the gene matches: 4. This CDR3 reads CASQTGYNSPLHF. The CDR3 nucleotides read TGTGCCTCCCAGACAGGGTATAATTCACCCCTCCACTTT.

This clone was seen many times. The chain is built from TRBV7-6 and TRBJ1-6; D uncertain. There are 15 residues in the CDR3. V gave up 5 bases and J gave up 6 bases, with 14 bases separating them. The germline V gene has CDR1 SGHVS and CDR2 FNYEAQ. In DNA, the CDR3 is TGTGCCAGCAGCCCGAGTAGAGGGTCTAATTCACCCCTCCACTTT. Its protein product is CASSPSRGSNSPLHF.

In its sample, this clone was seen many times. DNA for the CDR3: TGTGCCATCAGTGAGTCAAACCGACAGGGTGTTAAATTATTCACTGAAGCTTTCTTT. Its protein product is CAISESNRQGVKLFTEAFF. The V gene is TRBV10-3, the J gene TRBJ1-1; 7 bases are a match to TRBD1. CDR1 ENHRY and CDR2 SYGVKD come from the germline V gene. V gave up 0 bases and J gave up 4 bases; unmatched junction bases: 17. CDR3 size: 19 residues.

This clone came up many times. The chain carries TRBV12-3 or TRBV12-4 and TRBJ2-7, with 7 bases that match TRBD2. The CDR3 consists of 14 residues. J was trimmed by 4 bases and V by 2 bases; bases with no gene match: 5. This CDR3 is CASSLRTSLYEQYF. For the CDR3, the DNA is TGTGCCAGCAGTTTAAGGACTAGTTTGTACGAGCAGTACTTC.

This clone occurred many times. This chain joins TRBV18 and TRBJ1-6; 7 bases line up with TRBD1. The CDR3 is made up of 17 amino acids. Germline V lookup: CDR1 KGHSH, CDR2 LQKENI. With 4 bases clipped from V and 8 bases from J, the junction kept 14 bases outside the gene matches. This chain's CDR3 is CASSLLPTDREDSPLHF. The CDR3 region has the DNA TGTGCCAGCTCACTCTTACCCACCGACAGGGAGGATTCACCCCTCCACTTT.

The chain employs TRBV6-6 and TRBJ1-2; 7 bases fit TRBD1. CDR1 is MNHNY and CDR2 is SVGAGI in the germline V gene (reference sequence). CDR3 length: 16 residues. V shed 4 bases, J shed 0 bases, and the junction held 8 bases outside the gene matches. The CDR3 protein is CASSLERGPTNYGYTF. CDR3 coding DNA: TGTGCCAGCAGTTTAGAAAGGGGGCCTACTAACTATGGCTACACCTTC.

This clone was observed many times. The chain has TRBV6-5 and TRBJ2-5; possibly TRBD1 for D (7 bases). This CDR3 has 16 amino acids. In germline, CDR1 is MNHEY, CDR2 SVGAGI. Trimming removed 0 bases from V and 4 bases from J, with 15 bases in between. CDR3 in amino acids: CASSYSRRGRSETQYF. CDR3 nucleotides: TGTGCCAGCAGTTACTCAAGGAGGGGGCGGTCAGAGACCCAGTACTTC.